This T cell receptor (beta chain) came from a study of regulatory T cells in long-lasting Graves disease. Time point specified: newly diagnosed GD, antithyroid drugs for less than 3 months. TCR sequences were obtained from RNA taken from PBMCs. Concerning this clonotype itself: The antigen is not known.

Building the TCR beta libraries relied on iRepertoire HTBI primers, and CDR3 regions underwent Arm-PCR. Original analysis: Sequenced samples collectively carried about 62 TRBV and 15 or so TRBJ segments. Each CDR3 protein is one row after TCRdb ran MiXCR on the multiplex PCR reads. TCRdb's processing, not the study's, gives the V and J calls here. This sample has 300,000 to 400,000 distinct CDR3 sequences, with 16% found just once. The CDR3 extends over 15 amino acids. Trimming removed 2 bases from V and 0 bases from J, with 9 bases in between. Germline V gene data show CDR1 as SGHTA and CDR2 as FQGNSA. Broader study findings: Lower TCR diversity was seen in persistent Graves' patients than in newly diagnosed ones. Shared public clonotypes totalled about 2,700 in persistent patients, compared with about 930 in new patients.

The sample was also linked to a second study, of T cells in Graves' hyperthyroidism and ophthalmopathy. As that study records: HTBI primers were employed in a first-round RT-PCR of the TCR CDR3.

This sequence originates from a middle-aged man with Graves disease. Sequenced material: peripheral blood mononuclear cells (PBMCs), taken at new diagnosis, from a patient treated with antithyroid drugs. The chain couples TRBV7-2 to TRBJ2-3; no definite D call. CDR3 sequence reads: CASSLQIASTDTQYF. Written as DNA, the CDR3 is TGTGCCAGCAGCTTACAGATAGCTAGCACAGATACGCAGTATTTT.